The 9 T cell receptor beta chains below were found in one sample sequenced in a study of OX40 agonist ivuxolimab in advanced cancers. Repertoires were generated with immunoSEQ multiplex PCR, while TCRdb's copy carries only in-frame clones and drops some. This sample has about 59,000 clones, with over 70% found just once. The sample in question was CD4+ or CD8+ T cells sorted from blood, obtained in a trial of the OX40 agonist ivuxolimab. These TCRs come from an adult with an advanced solid tumor such as melanoma, head and neck, liver or kidney cancer.

The chain employs TRBV6-5 and TRBJ2-1; 8 bases align to TRBD2. Trimming cost V 5 bases and J 2 bases; bases outside gene matches: 5. There are 15 residues in the CDR3. Germline V lookup: CDR1 MNHEY, CDR2 SVGAGI. The CDR3 is CASSLLAGAYNEQFF. CDR3 coding DNA: TGTGCCAGCAGTCTCCTAGCGGGCGCCTACAATGAGCAGTTCTTC.

The chain has TRBV2 and TRBJ1-4; 9 bases are shared with TRBD1. The V segment lost 6 bases and the J segment 11 bases; nucleotides outside the gene matches: 4. The CDR3 is 12 residues long. CDR1 is SNHLY, CDR2 FYNNEI, per germline. The CDR3 region is CASSGDRGKLFF. The DNA of the CDR3 is TGTGCCAGCAGCGGTGACAGGGGGAAACTGTTTTTT.

CDR3 nucleotide sequence: TGTGCCAGCAGCCCCAGGACTAGCGGGACCTACGAGCAGTACTTC. This sequence encodes CASSPRTSGTYEQYF. The rearrangement links TRBV7-8 to TRBJ2-7; 12 nucleotides line up with TRBD2. This CDR3 region has 15 residues. CDR1 SGHVS and CDR2 FQNEAQ come from the germline V gene. The V segment lost 5 bases and the J segment 2 bases; nucleotides outside the gene matches: 4.

The chain is built from TRBV30 and TRBJ1-1; D is uncertain. The V gene's germline CDR1 is GTSNPN and CDR2 SVGIG (reference sequence). CDR3 size: 13 residues. V gave up 4 bases and J gave up 1 base, with 10 bases separating them. Written as DNA, the CDR3 is TGTGCCTGGAATGCTGCACCGAACACTGAAGCTTTCTTT. Translation: CAWNAAPNTEAFF.

The rearrangement uses TRBV19 and TRBJ1-1, with a weak D call TRBD1 (5 bases). The germline gives CDR1 LNHDA, CDR2 SQIVND (reference sequence). This CDR3 has 18 amino acids. The germline V and J ends were trimmed by 4 bases and 0 bases, with 21 bases remaining between them. The CDR3 coding sequence is TGTGCCAGTAGTACGCTACAGGCCCCAAGCAGGATGAACACTGAAGCTTTCTTT. It encodes CASSTLQAPSRMNTEAFF. Complete variable domain (other parts from reference TRBV19 and TRBJ1-1): DGGITQSPKYLFRKEGQNVTLSCEQNLNHDAMYWYRQDPGQGLRLIYYSQIVNDFQKGDIAEGYSVSREKKESFPLTVTSAQKNPTAFYLCASSTLQAPSRMNTEAFFGQGTRLTVV.

This clone was counted a single time. The chain combines TRBV6-5 with TRBJ2-7; D might be TRBD2 (5 bases). Trimming shortened V by 4 bases and J by 7 bases, and 20 bases separated the two germline ends. Looked up from germline, CDR1 is MNHEY and CDR2 is SVGAGI. The CDR3 sequence is 15 residues long. This chain's CDR3 is CASSSPPSGGLEQYF. CDR3 nucleotide sequence: TGTGCCAGCAGTTCCCCCCCCAGCGGCGGGCTGGAGCAGTACTTC.

The V gene is TRBV6-5, the J gene TRBJ2-2; TRBD1 matches at 7 bases. The junction had 7 bases not matched to a gene; V was cut back by 3 bases and J by 3 bases. Per germline, CDR1 MNHEY and CDR2 SVGAGI. The length of the CDR3 is 16 residues. CDR3 sequence: CASSYHGQADTGELFF. The CDR3 DNA reads TGTGCCAGCAGTTATCATGGACAGGCGGACACCGGGGAGCTGTTTTTT.

This clone appeared a few times. The chain joins TRBV6-1 to TRBJ1-5; D uncertain. Trimming took off 1 base at V and 2 bases at J, with 6 bases between the two ends. The CDR3 contains 14 residues. The germline CDR1 and CDR2 sequences are MNHNS and SASEGT. The CDR3 DNA reads TGTGCCAGCAGTGAAGGGCAGGGCAATCAGCCCCAGCATTTT. This gives the protein CASSEGQGNQPQHF.

CDR3 protein: CASSPSEGTDTQYF. CDR3 nucleotide sequence: TGTGCCAGCTCACCCTCGGAGGGCACAGATACGCAGTATTTT. The rearrangement links TRBV18 to TRBJ2-3; D might be TRBD2 (5 bases). Per germline, CDR1 KGHSH and CDR2 LQKENI. V lost 3 bases and J 1 base, leaving 8 bases between the germline ends. The CDR3 extends over 14 amino acids.